One T cell receptor (beta chain) is described in this entry. Its cognate antigen is unknown. The source of the sample is a study of PD-1 blockade in classical Hodgkin lymphoma. Findings of the study overall: By cycle point C4D1, TCR diversity had risen significantly in CD4+ cells (but not CD8+ cells). The drivers behind the repertoire differences, possibly disease activity or prior therapy, remain undefined.

Germline-derived CDR1 and CDR2 are SGHTA and FQGTGA. This CDR3 is 15 amino acids long. V lost 1 base and J lost 2, with 9 bases in between. Each patient's relapse followed autologous stem cell transplantation, and brentuximab vedotin exposure varied. Clones were read by immunoSEQ multiplex PCR, and TCRdb kept only the in-frame ones, dropping some. The sample includes tens of thousands of clones, around 80% of them seen just once. The sequence derives from a human donor with classical Hodgkin lymphoma. This chain joins TRBV7-3 and TRBJ2-1, with D possibly TRBD1 on 5 matching bases. The sample in question was peripheral blood mononuclear cells (PBMCs), obtained before the second cycle of nivolumab. CDR3 sequence reads: CASSLRGAAYNEQFF. The CDR3 bases are TGTGCCAGCAGCTTAAGGGGCGCAGCCTACAATGAGCAGTTCTTC.